A selection of T cell receptor beta chains follows, all from one sample in a study of blood T cell repertoires in COVID-19. Some clones are missing from TCRdb's copy, which holds only in-frame ones; the method was immunoSEQ multiplex PCR. This table has tens of thousands of clones, over 75% appearing once. Sequencing was done on a sample of peripheral blood. These receptors came from a human donor in a cohort sampled during active COVID-19. CDR3s include the opening cysteine and the closing phenylalanine or tryptophan.

v_call cdr3_aa
TRBV5-1 CASSFPPDREDGYTF
TRBV27 CASSFSQGVRYTF
TRBV6-6 CASGRGLTGELFF
TRBV27 CASSLSRDGVAFF
TRBV5-1 CASSRRTSRDEQYF
TRBV10-3 CAISELAGSSYNSPLHF
TRBV12-3/TRBV12-4 CASSLAAGIAFF
TRBV4-1 CASSQGQMQETQYF
TRBV3-1/TRBV3-2 CASSVVNRDNEQFF
TRBV3-1/TRBV3-2 CASSLPGLALEQYF
TRBV10-3 CAIRETGVEGYTF
TRBV19 CASSIAQGSEAFF
TRBV15 CATSFDRLNSNQPQHF
TRBV11-3 CASSFAYGGANTGELFF
TRBV12-2 CASRFRDRENTDTQYF
TRBV27 CASSPTRNFAQYF
TRBV15 CATSRDRGRGTEAFF
TRBV28 CASSPYRGGQPQHF
TRBV11-2 CASSLAPPGRVLGNTIYF
TRBV5-1 CASSARGAGNEQFF
TRBV2 CASSEKGQHQPQHF
TRBV6-6 CATISGTGEDTQYF
TRBV5-1 CASSLDIRNTEAFF
TRBV7-2 CASSPSRFQETQYF
TRBV4-1 CASSQAWGGDYEQYF
TRBV5-1 CASSSVTELGQYF
TRBV11-2 CASSPQTGIGLSGANVLTF
TRBV5-6 CASSSLGQGATDTQYF
TRBV12-3/TRBV12-4 CASGGGALYGYTF
TRBV3-1/TRBV3-2 CASSQAGSNTEAFF
TRBV5-1 CASSLQPREKLFF
TRBV12-3/TRBV12-4 CASKIMGGTEAFF
TRBV28 CASSLGAAMNTEAFF
TRBV28 CASSLPFGQGYEQYF
TRBV19 CASSRDRGHGYTF
TRBV7-9 CASSHDRDQPQHF
TRBV29-1 CSGGSRVPPNEQFF